This TCR beta chain came from a study of metastatic and nonmetastatic thyroid tumors. This clone has a handful of counts. The target antigen is unknown. Prior to thyroid surgery, none of the patients had received any treatment. The authors' processing: Between-group CDR3 differences, defined by clinicopathological status, yielded a distant-metastasis classifier for papillary thyroid cancer. Using MiXCR, TCRdb reanalyzed the PCR reads. Here the V and J calls rest on TCRdb's processing, not on the authors' analysis. The table shows approximately 42,000 clones, with roughly a quarter occurring only once. This CDR3 has 15 residues. Germline V gene data show CDR1 as SGHAT and CDR2 as FQNNGV. Trimming pared 4 bases from V and 7 bases from J, leaving 14 bases between. General observations from the study: According to reports, the diversity of TCR beta was significantly higher in malignant thyroid tumors than in benign nodules, and this held in both blood and tumor samples.

The clonotype originates from a female donor with papillary thyroid cancer or a benign thyroid nodule (not recorded which). Some clones in this sample may be carry-over from other donors' samples. What was sequenced was tumor tissue. This chain joins TRBV11-2 and TRBJ1-6, with a tentative D call TRBD1 (5 bases). This CDR3 is CASSSLGVGNSPLHF. In DNA form, the CDR3 reads TGTGCCAGCAGCTCGTTGGGGGTTGGGAATTCACCCCTCCACTTT. Complete variable domain (other parts from reference TRBV11-2 and TRBJ1-6): EAGVAQSPRYKIIEKRQSVAFWCNPISGHATLYWYQQILGQGPKLLIQFQNNGVVDDSQLPKDRFSAERLKGVDSTLKIQPAKLEDSAVYLCASSSLGVGNSPLHFGNGTRLTVT.